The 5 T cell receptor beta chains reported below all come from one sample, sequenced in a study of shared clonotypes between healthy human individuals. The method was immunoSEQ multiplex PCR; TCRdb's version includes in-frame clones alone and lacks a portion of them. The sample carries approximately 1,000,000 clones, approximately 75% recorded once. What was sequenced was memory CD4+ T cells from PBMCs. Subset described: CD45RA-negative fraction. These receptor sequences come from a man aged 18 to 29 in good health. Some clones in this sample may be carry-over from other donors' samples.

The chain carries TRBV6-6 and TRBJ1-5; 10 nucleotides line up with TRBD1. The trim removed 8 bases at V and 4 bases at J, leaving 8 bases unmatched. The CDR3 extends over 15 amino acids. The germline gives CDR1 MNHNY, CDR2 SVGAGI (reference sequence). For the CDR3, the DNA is TGTGCCAGCTTAACGACGGGACAGGGGAATCAGCCCCAGCATTTT. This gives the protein CASLTTGQGNQPQHF.

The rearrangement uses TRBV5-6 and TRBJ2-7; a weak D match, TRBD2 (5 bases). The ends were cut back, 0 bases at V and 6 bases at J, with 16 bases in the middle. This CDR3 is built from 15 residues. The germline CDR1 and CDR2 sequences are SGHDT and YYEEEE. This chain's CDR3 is CASSLVRVPIREQYF. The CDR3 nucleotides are TGTGCCAGCAGCTTGGTGAGGGTCCCGATACGCGAGCAGTACTTC. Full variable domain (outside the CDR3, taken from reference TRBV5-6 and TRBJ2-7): DAGVTQSPTHLIKTRGQQVTLRCSPKSGHDTVSWYQQALGQGPQFIFQYYEEEERQRGNFPDRFSGHQFPNYSSELNVNALLLGDSALYLCASSLVRVPIREQYFGPGTRLTVT.

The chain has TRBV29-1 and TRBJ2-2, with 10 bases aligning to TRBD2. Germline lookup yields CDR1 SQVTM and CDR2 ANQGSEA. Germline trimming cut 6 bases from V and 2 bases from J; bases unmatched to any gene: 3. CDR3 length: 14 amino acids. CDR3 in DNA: TGCAGCGTGCAACTAGCGGGAAACACCGGGGAGCTGTTTTTT. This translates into CSVQLAGNTGELFF.

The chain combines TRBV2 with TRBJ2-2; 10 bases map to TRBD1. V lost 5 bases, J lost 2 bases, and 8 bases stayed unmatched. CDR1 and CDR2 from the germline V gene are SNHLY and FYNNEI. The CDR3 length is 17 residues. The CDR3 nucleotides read TGTGCCAGCAGTCAGTCCGGGACAGGGGTCAACACCGGGGAGCTGTTTTTT. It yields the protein CASSQSGTGVNTGELFF. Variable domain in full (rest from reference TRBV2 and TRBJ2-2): EPEVTQTPSHQVTQMGQEVILRCVPISNHLYFYWYRQILGQKVEFLVSFYNNEISEKSEIFDDQFSVERPDGSNFTLKIRSTKLEDSAMYFCASSQSGTGVNTGELFFGEGSRLTVL.

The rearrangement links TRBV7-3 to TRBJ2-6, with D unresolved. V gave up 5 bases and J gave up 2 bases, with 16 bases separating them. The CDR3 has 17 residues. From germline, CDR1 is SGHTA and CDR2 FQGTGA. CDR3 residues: CASSPFATVPGANVLTF. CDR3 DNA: TGTGCCAGCAGCCCCTTCGCGACGGTGCCTGGGGCCAACGTCCTGACTTTC. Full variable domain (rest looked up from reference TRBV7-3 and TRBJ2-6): GAGVSQTPSNKVTEKGKYVELRCDPISGHTALYWYRQSLGQGPEFLIYFQGTGAADDSGLPNDRFFAVRPEGSVSTLKIQRTERGDSAVYLCASSPFATVPGANVLTFGAGSRLTVL.